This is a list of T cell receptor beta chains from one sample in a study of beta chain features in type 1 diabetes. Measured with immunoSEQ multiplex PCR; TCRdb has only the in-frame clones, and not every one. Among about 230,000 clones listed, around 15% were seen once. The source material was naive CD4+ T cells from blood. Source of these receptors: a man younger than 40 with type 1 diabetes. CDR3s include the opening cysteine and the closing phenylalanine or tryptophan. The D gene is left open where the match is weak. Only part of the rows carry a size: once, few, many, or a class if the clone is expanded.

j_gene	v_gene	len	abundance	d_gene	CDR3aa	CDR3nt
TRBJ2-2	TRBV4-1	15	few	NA	CASSPLDTSTGELFF	TGCGCCAGCAGCCCGTTGGACACCTCCACCGGGGAGCTGTTTTTT
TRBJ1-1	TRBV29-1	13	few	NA	CSVRAATRTEAFF	TGCAGCGTTCGTGCCGCTACGAGAACTGAAGCTTTCTTT
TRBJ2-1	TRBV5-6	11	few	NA	CASSLNNEQFF	TGTGCCAGCAGCTTGAACAATGAGCAGTTCTTC
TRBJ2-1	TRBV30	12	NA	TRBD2	CAWRRALAEPFF	TGTGCCTGGAGAAGGGCCCTAGCGGAGCCGTTCTTC
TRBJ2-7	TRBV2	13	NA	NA	CASSGDGPYEQYF	TGTGCCAGCAGTGGCGACGGCCCCTACGAGCAGTACTTC
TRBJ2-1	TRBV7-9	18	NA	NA	CASSLTSGAAGIENEQFF	TGTGCCAGCAGCTTAACATCGGGGGCGGCTGGTATAGAGAATGAGCAGTTCTTC
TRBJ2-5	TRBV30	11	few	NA	CAWSVLETQYF	TGTGCCTGGAGCGTACTGGAGACCCAGTACTTC
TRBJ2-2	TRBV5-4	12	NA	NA	CASSLLMEVRGF	TGTGCCAGCAGCTTGCTCATGGAGGTTAGGGGTTTT
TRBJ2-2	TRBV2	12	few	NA	CASGQGTGELFF	TGTGCCAGCGGGCAGGGGACCGGGGAGCTGTTTTTT
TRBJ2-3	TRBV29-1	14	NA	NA	CSAGGSTSTDTQYF	TGCAGCGCCGGGGGCAGTACTAGCACAGATACGCAGTATTTT
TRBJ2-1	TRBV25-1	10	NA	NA	CASGSSGQFF	TGTGCCAGCGGCAGTTCTGGGCAGTTCTTC
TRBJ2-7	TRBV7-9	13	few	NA	CASSLGGLYEQYF	TGTGCCAGCAGCTTGGGGGGGCTCTACGAGCAGTACTTC
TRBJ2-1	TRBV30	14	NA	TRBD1	CAWSFRTGWNEQFF	TGTGCCTGGAGCTTCAGGACAGGGTGGAATGAGCAGTTCTTC
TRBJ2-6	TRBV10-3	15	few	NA	CASTVRGSGANVLTF	TGTGCCTCCACAGTGAGGGGGTCTGGGGCCAACGTCCTGACTTTC
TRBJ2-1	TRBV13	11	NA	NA	CASSRYNEQFF	TGTGCCAGCAGCCGTTACAATGAGCAGTTCTTC
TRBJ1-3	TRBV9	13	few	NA	CASSFTLGNTIYF	TGTGCCAGCAGCTTCACATTGGGAAACACCATATATTTT
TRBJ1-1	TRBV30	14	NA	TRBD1	CAWTKTGSGTEAFF	TGTGCCTGGACCAAGACAGGGTCCGGCACTGAAGCTTTCTTT
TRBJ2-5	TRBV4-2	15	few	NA	CASSQVGGDQETQYF	TGTGCCAGCAGCCAAGTAGGTGGGGACCAAGAGACCCAGTACTTC
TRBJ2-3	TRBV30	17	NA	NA	CAWSYPVGRLFRHTQYF	TGTGCCTGGAGTTACCCCGTCGGCCGACTTTTCCGGCATACGCAGTATTTT
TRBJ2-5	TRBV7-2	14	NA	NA	CASSSRGGGETQYF	TGTGCCAGCAGCTCTAGAGGAGGGGGAGAGACCCAGTACTTC
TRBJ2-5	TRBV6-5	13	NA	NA	CASGWTVRETQYF	TGTGCCAGCGGGTGGACAGTACGAGAGACCCAGTACTTC
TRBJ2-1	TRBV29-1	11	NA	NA	CSVMGAGEQFF	TGCAGCGTAATGGGGGCTGGTGAGCAGTTCTTC
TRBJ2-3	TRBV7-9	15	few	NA	CASSGRRGVTDTQYF	TGTGCCAGCTCCGGCCGACGTGGGGTCACAGATACGCAGTATTTT
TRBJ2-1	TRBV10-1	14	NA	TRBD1	CASRGQGSYNEQFF	TGCGCCAGCCGTGGACAGGGATCCTACAATGAGCAGTTCTTC
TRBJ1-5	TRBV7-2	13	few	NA	CASSLGWDQPQHF	TGTGCCAGCAGCTTAGGCTGGGACCAGCCCCAGCATTTT
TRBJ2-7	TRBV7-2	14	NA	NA	CASSLEHDGYEQYF	TGTGCCAGCAGCTTAGAACATGACGGTTACGAGCAGTACTTC
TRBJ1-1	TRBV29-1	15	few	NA	CSVEVPRHTGGEAFF	TGCAGCGTTGAAGTCCCGCGCCACACGGGGGGTGAAGCTTTCTTT
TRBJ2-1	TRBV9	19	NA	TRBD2	CASSFTLSLAGASPNEQFF	TGTGCCAGCAGCTTCACCCTATCGCTAGCGGGAGCCAGTCCCAATGAGCAGTTCTTC
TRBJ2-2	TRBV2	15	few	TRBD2	CASRQRRERTGELFF	TGTGCCAGCCGTCAAAGGCGGGAGAGGACCGGGGAGCTGTTTTTT
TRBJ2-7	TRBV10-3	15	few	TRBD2	CAISEDSGRSYEQYF	TGTGCCATCAGTGAGGATAGCGGGAGATCCTACGAGCAGTACTTC
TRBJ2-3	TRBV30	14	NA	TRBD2	CAWGLAGATDTQYF	TGTGCCTGGGGACTAGCGGGAGCCACAGATACGCAGTATTTT
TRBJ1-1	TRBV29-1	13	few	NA	CSVRGLMNTEAFF	TGCAGCGTGAGGGGTCTCATGAACACTGAAGCTTTCTTT
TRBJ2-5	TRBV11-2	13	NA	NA	CASSLPQLETQYF	TGTGCCAGCAGCTTACCACAGCTGGAGACCCAGTACTTC
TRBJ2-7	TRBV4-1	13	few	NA	CASSREQSYEQYF	TGCGCCAGCAGCCGGGAACAGTCCTACGAGCAGTACTTC
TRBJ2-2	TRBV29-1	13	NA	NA	CSVLAGVTGELFF	TGCAGCGTTCTGGCAGGGGTCACCGGGGAGCTGTTTTTT
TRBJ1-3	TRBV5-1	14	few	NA	CASSDTGSGNTIYF	TGCGCCAGCAGCGATACAGGGTCTGGAAACACCATATATTTT
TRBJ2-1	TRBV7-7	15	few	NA	CASSSKGFLENEQFF	TGTGCTAGCAGCTCGAAGGGGTTTCTGGAAAATGAGCAGTTCTTC
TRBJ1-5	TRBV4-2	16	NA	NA	CASSQDLGQYNQPQHF	TGTGCCAGCAGCCAAGATCTAGGACAGTACAATCAGCCCCAGCATTTT
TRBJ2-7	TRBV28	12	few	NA	CASSMGSYEQYF	TGTGCCAGCAGCATGGGTTCTTACGAGCAGTACTTC
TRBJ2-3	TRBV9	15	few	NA	CASSVVDGRGHTQYF	TGTGCCAGCAGCGTAGTAGACGGGAGAGGGCATACGCAGTATTTT
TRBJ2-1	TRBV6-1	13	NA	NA	CASGTGPYNEQFF	TGTGCCAGCGGAACGGGCCCCTACAATGAGCAGTTCTTC
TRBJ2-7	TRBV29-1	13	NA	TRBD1	CSVTGGITYEQYF	TGCAGCGTTACAGGGGGGATTACCTACGAGCAGTACTTC
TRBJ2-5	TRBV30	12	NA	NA	CAWRTVQETQYF	TGTGCCTGGAGGACCGTCCAAGAGACCCAGTACTTC
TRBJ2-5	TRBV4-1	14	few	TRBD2	CASSRTSVGETQYF	TGCGCCAGCAGCCGGACTAGCGTTGGTGAGACCCAGTACTTC
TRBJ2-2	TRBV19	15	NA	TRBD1	CASSIGQANTGELFF	TGTGCCAGTAGTATTGGACAGGCGAACACCGGGGAGCTGTTTTTT
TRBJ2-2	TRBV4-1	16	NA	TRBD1	CASSFTGAQNTGELFF	TGCGCCAGCAGCTTCACAGGGGCCCAGAACACCGGGGAGCTGTTTTTT
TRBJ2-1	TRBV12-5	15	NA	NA	CASGLVTGGRNEQFF	TGTGCTAGTGGTTTGGTTACTGGGGGGCGGAATGAGCAGTTCTTC
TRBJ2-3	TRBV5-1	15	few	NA	CASRDTGTTEDTQYF	TGCGCCAGCAGGGATACCGGAACCACGGAAGATACGCAGTATTTT
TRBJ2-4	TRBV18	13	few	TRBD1	CASSPDRGNIQYF	TGTGCCAGCTCGCCAGACAGGGGAAACATTCAGTACTTC
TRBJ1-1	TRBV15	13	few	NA	CATSTGQNTEAFF	TGTGCCACCAGCACGGGACAGAACACTGAAGCTTTCTTT
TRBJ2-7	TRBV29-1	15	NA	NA	CSVAPVAGLSYEQYF	TGCAGCGTCGCCCCCGTGGCGGGCCTCTCCTACGAGCAGTACTTC
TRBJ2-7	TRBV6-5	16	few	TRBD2	CASSSRRLAVAYEQYF	TGTGCCAGCAGTTCCCGTAGACTAGCTGTGGCCTACGAGCAGTACTTC
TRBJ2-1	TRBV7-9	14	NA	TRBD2	CASSSGLVVDEQFF	TGTGCCAGCAGCTCGGGACTAGTGGTGGATGAGCAGTTCTTC
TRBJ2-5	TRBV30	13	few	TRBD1	CAWSVPGGETQYF	TGTGCCTGGAGTGTGCCAGGGGGAGAGACCCAGTACTTC
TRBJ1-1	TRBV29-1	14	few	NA	CSVDGLGVNTEAFF	TGCAGCGTTGATGGGCTTGGGGTAAACACTGAAGCTTTCTTT
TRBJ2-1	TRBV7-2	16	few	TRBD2	CASSLLFTSGYNEQFF	TGTGCCAGCAGCTTATTATTTACTAGCGGATACAATGAGCAGTTCTTC
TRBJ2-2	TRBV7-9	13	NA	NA	CASSPSGTGELFF	TGTGCCAGCAGCCCCTCAGGCACCGGGGAGCTGTTTTTT
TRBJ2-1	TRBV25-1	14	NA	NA	CASSDEQYYNEQFF	TGTGCCAGCAGTGACGAACAGTACTACAATGAGCAGTTCTTC
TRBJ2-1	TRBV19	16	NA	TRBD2	CASSTISGSVYNEQFF	TGTGCCAGTAGTACAATTAGCGGGAGCGTTTACAATGAGCAGTTCTTC